This paragraph reports one T cell receptor (beta chain). The germline CDR1 and CDR2 sequences are DFQATT and SNEGSKA (reference sequence). With 5 bases clipped from V and 16 bases from J, the junction kept 7 bases outside the gene matches. The CDR3 covers 10 residues. Unique molecular identifiers featured in how the TCRbeta library was prepared. TCRdb redid the calling of the PCR reads with MiXCR, one entry per CDR3 protein. The sample yields around 380,000 distinct CDR3 sequences, approximately 10% seen once. This specimen belongs to a study of T-cell reconstitution after alpha-beta-depleted transplantation in children.

This sequence originates from a human donor who donated a stem cell graft to a child with acute myeloid leukemia. The sequenced sample was PBMCs from the stem cell graft donor, obtained from the stem cell graft. The chain couples TRBV20-1 to TRBJ2-1; TRBD2 agrees at 8 bases. CDR3 in amino acids: CSAPGGQDFF. The CDR3 bases are TGCAGTGCTCCGGGGGGGCAAGATTTCTTC.